This record looks at one TCR beta chain sequence and its context. The data stem from a study of blood T cell repertoires in COVID-19. Across the whole study: Specimens from acute and convalescent COVID-19 originated in the United States, Italy and Spain. In each case, the material was cDNA or gDNA derived from T cells, B-cell-depleted T cells, or PBMCs.

Original analysis: Counts of nucleated cells, estimated from reference gene primer amplification, were obtained. Here immunoSEQ multiplex PCR was the method, and the copy in TCRdb shows in-frame clones only, minus some. The V and J calls and clone size come from that table; D and trimming were worked out from the DNA. This repertoire shows 25,000 to 40,000 clones, about 85% found once; its top ten account for 17%. Sequences were obtained from peripheral blood. The clonotype comes from a woman in her sixties or seventies with active COVID-19.

CDR3 nucleotides: TGCGCCAGCAGCTTGAACAGGGCAGCCACTGAAGCTTTCTTT. This sequence encodes CASSLNRAATEAFF. The rearrangement uses TRBV5-1 and TRBJ1-1, with D possibly matching TRBD1 (6 bases). Germline-derived CDR1 and CDR2 are SGHRS and YFSETQ. V was trimmed by 1 base and J by 4 bases, leaving 11 bases between them. This CDR3 region has 14 residues.